This T cell receptor (beta chain) was documented in a study of intratumoral heterogeneity in liver cancer. Across the whole study: The median patient age was approximately 60 years, and most were male.

Trimming shortened V by 4 bases and J by 2 bases, and 9 bases separated the two germline ends. CDR3 size: 13 residues. Germline V gene lookup returns CDR1 SGHDT and CDR2 YYEEEE. Details on this clone: Its antigen is not known.

Study results and limitations: Tumor-infiltrating lymphocyte representation was acknowledged to be under-sampled.

Measured with immunoSEQ multiplex PCR; TCRdb has only the in-frame clones, and not every one. The repertoire holds 20,000 to 25,000 clones, with 73% as singletons. The sequencing here drew on tumor-adjacent normal tissue, taken before any cancer treatment. The chain has TRBV5-6 and TRBJ2-5, with D uncertain. The sequence derives from an older woman with hepatocellular carcinoma. As DNA, the CDR3 is TGTGCCAGCAGCGTGGCGGTTCAAGAGACCCAGTACTTC. This gives the protein CASSVAVQETQYF. The variable domain in full, with the rest retrieved from reference TRBV5-6 and TRBJ2-5, is DAGVTQSPTHLIKTRGQQVTLRCSPKSGHDTVSWYQQALGQGPQFIFQYYEEEERQRGNFPDRFSGHQFPNYSSELNVNALLLGDSALYLCASSVAVQETQYFGPGTRLLVL.